This T cell receptor beta chain was recorded in a study of cytomegalovirus exposure and HLA in healthy donors. Trimming stripped 6 bases from V and 4 bases from J, with 18 bases between. Germline CDR1 reads MDHEN; CDR2 reads SYDVKM. The CDR3 loop spans 15 amino acids. The PCR ran on 60 Vbeta and 13 Jbeta primers. Sequencing used immunoSEQ multiplex PCR; TCRdb keeps in-frame clones, though not all of them. Of more than 150,000 clones listed, 80% to 85% are singletons. A note on this clone: The target antigen is unknown.

Study conclusions and caveats: Association with HLA alleles at 0.05 false discovery rate was found for 16,951 TCR beta sequences in a later analysis.

This chain links TRBV28 with TRBJ1-2; tentatively, D is TRBD1 (5 bases). The sample was PBMCs. This receptor was obtained from a woman aged 18-30 years in good health and CMV-seronegative. CDR3 in DNA: TGTGCCAGCAGGGACGACAGAGTCTCGGTCTATGGCTACACCTTC. It codes for CASRDDRVSVYGYTF.